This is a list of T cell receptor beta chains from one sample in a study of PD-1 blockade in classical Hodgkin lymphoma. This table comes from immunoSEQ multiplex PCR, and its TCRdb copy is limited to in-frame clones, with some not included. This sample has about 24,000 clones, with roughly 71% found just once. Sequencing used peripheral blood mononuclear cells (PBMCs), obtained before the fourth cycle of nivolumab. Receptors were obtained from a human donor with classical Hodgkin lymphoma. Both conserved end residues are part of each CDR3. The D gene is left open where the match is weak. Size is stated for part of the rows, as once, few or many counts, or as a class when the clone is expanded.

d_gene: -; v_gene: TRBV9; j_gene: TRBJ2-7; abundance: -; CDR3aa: CASSPNRVSYEQYF; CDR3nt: TGTGCCAGCAGCCCGAACAGGGTCTCCTACGAGCAGTACTTC
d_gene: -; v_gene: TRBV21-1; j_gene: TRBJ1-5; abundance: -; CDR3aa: CASSHKGEPQHF; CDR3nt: TGTGCCAGCAGCCACAAAGGGGAGCCCCAGCATTTT
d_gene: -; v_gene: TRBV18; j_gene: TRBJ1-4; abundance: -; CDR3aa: CASSPRPITTNEKLFF; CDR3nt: TGTGCCAGCTCACCCAGGCCCATAACAACTAATGAAAAACTGTTTTTT
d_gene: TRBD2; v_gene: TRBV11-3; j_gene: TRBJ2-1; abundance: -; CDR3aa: CASTIGTSGGTDYNEQFF; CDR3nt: TGTGCCAGCACCATAGGGACTAGCGGGGGGACGGACTACAATGAGCAGTTCTTC
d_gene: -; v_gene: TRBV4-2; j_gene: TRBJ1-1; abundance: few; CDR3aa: CASSPLLGTNTEAFF; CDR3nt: TGTGCCAGCAGCCCACTCTTAGGAACGAACACTGAAGCTTTCTTT
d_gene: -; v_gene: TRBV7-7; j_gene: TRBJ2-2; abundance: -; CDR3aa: CASSSDRPNTGELFF; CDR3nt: TGTGCCAGCAGCTCCGACAGGCCGAACACCGGGGAGCTGTTTTTT
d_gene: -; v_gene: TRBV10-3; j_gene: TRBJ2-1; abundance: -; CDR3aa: CAIRQGLYNEQFF; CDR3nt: TGTGCCATCAGGCAGGGGCTCTACAATGAGCAGTTCTTC
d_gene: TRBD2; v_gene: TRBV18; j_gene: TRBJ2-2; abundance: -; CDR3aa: CASSLTSAALATGELFF; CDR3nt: TGTGCCAGCTCCCTCACCTCGGCGGCACTAGCGACCGGGGAGCTGTTTTTT
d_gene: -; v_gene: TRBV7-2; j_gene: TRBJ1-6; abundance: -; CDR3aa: CASSTLLRGVSNSPLHF; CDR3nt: TGTGCCAGCAGCACCCTGCTGCGTGGAGTTTCCAATTCACCCCTCCACTTT
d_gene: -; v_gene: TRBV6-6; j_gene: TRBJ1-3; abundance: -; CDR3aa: CASSGTLKGNTIYF; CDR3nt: TGTGCCAGCAGTGGGACATTGAAAGGAAACACCATATATTTT
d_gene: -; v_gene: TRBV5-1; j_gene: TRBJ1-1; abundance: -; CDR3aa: CASSLPVAGGNTEAFF; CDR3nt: TGCGCCAGCAGCTTGCCGGTTGCGGGGGGAAACACTGAAGCTTTCTTT
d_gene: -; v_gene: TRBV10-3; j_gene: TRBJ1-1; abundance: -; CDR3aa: CAISESAGALRTAFF; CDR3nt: TGTGCCATCAGTGAGTCAGCGGGGGCTTTAAGGACGGCTTTCTTT
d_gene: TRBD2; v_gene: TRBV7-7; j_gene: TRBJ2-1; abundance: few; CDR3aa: CASSPRAGAYNEQFF; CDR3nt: TGTGCCAGCAGCCCCCGAGCGGGGGCCTACAATGAGCAGTTCTTC
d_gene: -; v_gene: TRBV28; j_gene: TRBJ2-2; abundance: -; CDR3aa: CASRESTGRTGELFF; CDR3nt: TGTGCCAGCAGGGAGTCTACAGGGAGGACCGGGGAGCTGTTTTTT
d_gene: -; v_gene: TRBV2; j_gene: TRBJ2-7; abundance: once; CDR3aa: CASSEFWGKYF; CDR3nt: TGTGCCAGCAGTGAATTCTGGGGGAAGTACTTC
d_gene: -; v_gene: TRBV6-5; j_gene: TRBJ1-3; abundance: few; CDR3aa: CASSYSSQGLGNTIYF; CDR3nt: TGTGCCAGCAGTTACTCGAGTCAGGGGTTAGGGAACACCATATATTTT
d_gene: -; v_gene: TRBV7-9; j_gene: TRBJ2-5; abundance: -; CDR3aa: CASSLNLETQYF; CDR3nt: TGTGCCAGCAGCTTAAACTTAGAGACCCAGTACTTC
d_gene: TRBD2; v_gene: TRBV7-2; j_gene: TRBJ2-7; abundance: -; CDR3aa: CASSSVTSVKYF; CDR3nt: TGTGCCAGCAGCTCGGTGACTAGCGTGAAGTACTTC
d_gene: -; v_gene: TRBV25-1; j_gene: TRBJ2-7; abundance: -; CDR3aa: CASSEWRRRGFYEQYF; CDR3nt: TGTGCCAGCAGTGAATGGCGGCGCAGAGGTTTCTACGAGCAGTACTTC
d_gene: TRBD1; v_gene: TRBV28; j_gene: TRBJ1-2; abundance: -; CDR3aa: CASRRPGTGNYGYTF; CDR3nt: TGTGCCAGCAGACGTCCCGGGACAGGGAACTATGGCTACACCTTC
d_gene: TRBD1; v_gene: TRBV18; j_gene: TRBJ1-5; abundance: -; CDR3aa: CASSPVSGQGVYQPQHF; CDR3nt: TGTGCCAGCTCACCAGTCTCGGGACAGGGGGTTTATCAGCCCCAGCATTTT
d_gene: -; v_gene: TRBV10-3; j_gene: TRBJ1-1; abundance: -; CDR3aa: CATGVGGGRTEAFF; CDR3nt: TGTGCCACCGGGGTAGGGGGTGGGAGGACTGAAGCTTTCTTT
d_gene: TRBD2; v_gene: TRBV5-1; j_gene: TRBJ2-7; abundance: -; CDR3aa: CASSLGAGTLSYEQYF; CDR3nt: TGCGCCAGCAGCTTGGGAGCGGGAACCCTCTCCTACGAGCAGTACTTC
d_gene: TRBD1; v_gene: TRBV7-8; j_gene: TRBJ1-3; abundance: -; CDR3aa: CASSLMGHGTGNGNTIYF; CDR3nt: TGTGCCAGCAGCTTAATGGGGCACGGGACAGGGAATGGAAACACCATATATTTT
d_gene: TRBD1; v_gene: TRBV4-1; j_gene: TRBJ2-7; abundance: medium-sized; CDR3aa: CASSQGDRLYEQYF; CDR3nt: TGCGCCAGCAGCCAAGGGGACAGGCTCTACGAGCAGTACTTC
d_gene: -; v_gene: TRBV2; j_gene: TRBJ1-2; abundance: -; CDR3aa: CASSDWDLSKGYGYTF; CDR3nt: TGTGCCAGCAGTGACTGGGACCTTTCTAAGGGCTATGGCTACACCTTC
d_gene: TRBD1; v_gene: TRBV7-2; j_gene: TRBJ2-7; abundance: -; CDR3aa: CASSLDRDRIYEQYF; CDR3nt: TGTGCCAGCAGCTTAGACCGGGACAGGATCTACGAGCAGTACTTC
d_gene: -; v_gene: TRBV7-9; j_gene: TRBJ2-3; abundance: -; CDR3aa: CASSLMGTPTDTQYF; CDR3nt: TGTGCCAGCAGCCTGATGGGGACTCCCACAGATACGCAGTATTTT
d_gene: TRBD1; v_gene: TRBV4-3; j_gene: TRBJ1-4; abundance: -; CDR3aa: CASSQDLTGTGKEKLFF; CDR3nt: TGCGCCAGCAGCCAAGACTTAACGGGGACAGGCAAAGAAAAACTGTTTTTT
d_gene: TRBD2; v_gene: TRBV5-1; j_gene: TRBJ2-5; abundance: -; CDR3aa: CASRLAGVETQYF; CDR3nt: TGCGCCAGCAGACTAGCGGGAGTGGAGACCCAGTACTTC
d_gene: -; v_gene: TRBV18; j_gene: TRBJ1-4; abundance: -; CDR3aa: CASSPSAAGGEKLFF; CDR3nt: TGTGCCAGCTCACCCTCAGCTGCCGGGGGCGAAAAACTGTTTTTT
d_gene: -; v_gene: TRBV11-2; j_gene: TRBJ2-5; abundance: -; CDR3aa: CASSFQGLGRETQYF; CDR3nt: TGTGCCAGCAGCTTCCAGGGTTTAGGGCGGGAGACCCAGTACTTC
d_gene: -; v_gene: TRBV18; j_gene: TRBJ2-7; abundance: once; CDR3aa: CASSRGPYEQYF; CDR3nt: TGTGCCAGCTCACGGGGGCCTTACGAGCAGTACTTC
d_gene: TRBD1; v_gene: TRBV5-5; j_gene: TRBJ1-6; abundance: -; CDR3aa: CASSTGQDSSPLHF; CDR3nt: TGTGCCAGCAGCACGGGACAGGATAGTTCACCCCTCCACTTT
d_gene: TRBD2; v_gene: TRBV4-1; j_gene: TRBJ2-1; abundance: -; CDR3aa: CASSQGTGLVSYNEQFF; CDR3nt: TGCGCCAGCAGCCAGGGTACCGGACTAGTATCCTACAATGAGCAGTTCTTC
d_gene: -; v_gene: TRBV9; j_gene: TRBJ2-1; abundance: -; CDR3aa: CASSLTTSYNEQFF; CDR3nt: TGTGCCAGCAGCCTAACCACCTCTTACAATGAGCAGTTCTTC
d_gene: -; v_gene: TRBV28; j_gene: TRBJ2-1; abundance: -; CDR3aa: CASSLLGGVYEQFF; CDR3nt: TGTGCCAGCAGTTTATTGGGTGGGGTATATGAGCAGTTCTTC
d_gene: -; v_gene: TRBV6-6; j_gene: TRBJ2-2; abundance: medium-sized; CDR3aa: CASWVNGELFF; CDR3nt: TGTGCCAGTTGGGTAAACGGGGAGCTGTTTTTT